The T cell receptor (beta chain) under discussion was sequenced for a study of cytomegalovirus exposure and HLA in healthy donors. On the study more broadly: Inside one of the first data releases sat about 85 million unique TCRs taken from HLA-typed donors. Caucasian-associated ancestry cluster membership applied to about 83% of approximately 420 genotyped donors. Regarding the study as a whole: It was shown in a later analysis that HLA-associated TCR beta chains were more clonally expanded than other, equally common chains.

V lost 1 base, J lost 3 bases, and 0 bases stayed unmatched. Looked up from germline, CDR1 is SGHTA and CDR2 is FQGNSA. CDR3 length: 15 amino acids. As to this clone: Its antigen is as yet unknown.

Primers for the PCR totalled 60 Vbeta and 13 Jbeta. In the source study's methods: Around 11 million shared chains were among tens of millions of unique TCR beta chains counted in a later analysis. TCRdb's table, derived via immunoSEQ multiplex PCR, lists solely in-frame clones and lacks some. Clone size and the V and J calls come from that table; the DNA yielded D and trimming. The sample contains about 160,000 clones, around four fifths of which appear only once. The V and J genes are TRBV7-2 and TRBJ2-1; 10 nucleotides match TRBD2. The sequenced material came from PBMCs. This clonotype was sampled from a man between 18 and 35 years old in good health and CMV-seronegative. DNA of the CDR3: TGTGCCAGCAGCTTAGGACTAGCGGGCTACAATGAGCAGTTCTTC. This sequence encodes CASSLGLAGYNEQFF.